This TCR beta chain was captured in a study of T-cell memory formation after mild COVID-19. TCRdb ran MiXCR on the 5' RACE reads and lists one entry per CDR3 protein. The sample includes about 420,000 distinct CDR3 sequences, 23% of them seen just once. CDR1 SQVTM and CDR2 ANQGSEA come from the germline V gene. The CDR3 has 13 amino acids. V was cut by 5 bases and J by 0 bases, with 9 bases left in between. The V and J genes are TRBV29-1 and TRBJ2-3, with D uncertain. This TCR derives from an adult woman who had mild COVID-19 (a few samples of this study predate the infection). Cell type and time point are not known. What was sequenced was PBMCs or a T cell subset sorted from them (not recorded which). The CDR3 DNA reads TGCAGCGTTTCTACTGGTAGCACAGATACGCAGTATTTT. It specifies CSVSTGSTDTQYF.